This T cell receptor (beta chain) emerged from a study of shared T cell receptors in the human thymus. The CDR3 covers 16 residues. Germline CDR1 ENHRY, CDR2 SYGVKD. V dropped 3 bases and J dropped 3 bases, with 15 bases sitting between them. Data came from immunoSEQ multiplex PCR; TCRdb stores just in-frame clones and leaves some out. Among 640,000 or so clones listed, about 89% were seen once. This clone was counted a few times. These data are also associated with another study on human thymus T cells. This second study notes: It was healthy Finnish infants having corrective surgery for congenital heart defects who were the donors. The thymus tissue came from resections taken during corrective heart surgery. Both thymic and peripheral blood repertoires showed apparently biased V and J usage. Thymic TCR repertoires of unrelated people reportedly overlapped highly.

This sequence joins TRBV10-3 and TRBJ1-5; D may be TRBD1 (6 bases). Sequenced: thymocytes. The sequence was collected from a boy under two years old with a congenital heart defect. The CDR3 sequence: CAISDWGQGNNQPQHF. CDR3 in DNA: TGTGCCATCAGTGATTGGGGGCAGGGGAACAATCAGCCCCAGCATTTT.